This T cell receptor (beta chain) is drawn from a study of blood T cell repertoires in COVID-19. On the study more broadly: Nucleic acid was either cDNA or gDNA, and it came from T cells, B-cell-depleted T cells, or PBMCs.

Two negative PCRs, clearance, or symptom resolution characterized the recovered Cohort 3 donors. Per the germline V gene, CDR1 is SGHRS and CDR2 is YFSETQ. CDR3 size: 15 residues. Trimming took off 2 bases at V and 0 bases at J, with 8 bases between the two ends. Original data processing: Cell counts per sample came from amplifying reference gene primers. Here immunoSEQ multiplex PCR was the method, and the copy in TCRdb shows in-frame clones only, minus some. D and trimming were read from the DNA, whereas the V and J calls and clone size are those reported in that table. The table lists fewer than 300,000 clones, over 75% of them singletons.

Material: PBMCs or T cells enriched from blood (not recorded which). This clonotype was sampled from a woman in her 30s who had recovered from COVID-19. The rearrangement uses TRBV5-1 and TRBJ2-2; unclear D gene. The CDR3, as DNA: TGCGCCAGCAGCTTCGGCAGCGCGAACACCGGGGAGCTGTTTTTT. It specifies CASSFGSANTGELFF.